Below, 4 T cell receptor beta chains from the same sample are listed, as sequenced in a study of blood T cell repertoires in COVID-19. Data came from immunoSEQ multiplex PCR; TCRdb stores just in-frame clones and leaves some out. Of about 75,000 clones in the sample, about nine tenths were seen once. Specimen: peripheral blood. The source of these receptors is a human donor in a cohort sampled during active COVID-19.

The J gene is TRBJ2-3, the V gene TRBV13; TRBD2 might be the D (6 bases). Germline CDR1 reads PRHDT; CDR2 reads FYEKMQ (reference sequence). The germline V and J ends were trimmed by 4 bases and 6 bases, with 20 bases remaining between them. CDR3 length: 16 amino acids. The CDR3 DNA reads TGTGCCAGCAGCTCCATAAGTGAGCGGGCTAGGGATACGCAGTATTTT. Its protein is CASSSISERARDTQYF.

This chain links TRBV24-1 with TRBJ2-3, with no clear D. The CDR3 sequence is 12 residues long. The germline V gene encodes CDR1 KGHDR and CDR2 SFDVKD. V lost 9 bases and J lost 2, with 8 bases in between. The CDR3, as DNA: TGTGCCACCTCAGACTTCACAGATACGCAGTATTTT. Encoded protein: CATSDFTDTQYF.

The CDR3 region is CASSLELAGPFTDTQYF. For the CDR3, the DNA is TGTGCCAGCAGCTTAGAACTAGCGGGGCCATTCACAGATACGCAGTATTTT. The chain has TRBV11-2 and TRBJ2-3; 10 nucleotides align to TRBD2. This CDR3 is 17 amino acids long. Germline values: CDR1 SGHAT, CDR2 FQNNGV. V trimming: 0 bases; J trimming: 2 bases; junction bases outside the gene matches: 5. Combining the CDR3 with reference TRBV11-2 and TRBJ2-3 gives the whole variable domain EAGVAQSPRYKIIEKRQSVAFWCNPISGHATLYWYQQILGQGPKLLIQFQNNGVVDDSQLPKDRFSAERLKGVDSTLKIQPAKLEDSAVYLCASSLELAGPFTDTQYFGPGTRLTVL.

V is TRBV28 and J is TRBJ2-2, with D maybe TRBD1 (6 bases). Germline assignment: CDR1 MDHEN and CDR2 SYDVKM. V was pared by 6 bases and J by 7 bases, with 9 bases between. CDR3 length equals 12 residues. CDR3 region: CASRDRIGELFF. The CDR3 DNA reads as TGTGCCAGCAGAGACAGGATCGGGGAGCTGTTTTTT.